This T cell receptor (beta chain) was sequenced in a study of long-term antiretroviral therapy in people with HIV. Runs used v3.0 of the immunoSEQ assay and were done at survey level. The method was immunoSEQ multiplex PCR; TCRdb's version includes in-frame clones alone and lacks a portion of them. The data hold 20,000 or so clones, with 81% observed a single time. V lost 5 bases, J lost 0 bases, and 11 bases lay in between. CDR3 length: 15 residues. CDR1 and CDR2 (germline): SGHTA, FQGTGA. This clone was seen only a few times. Its antigen is unidentified. Study conclusions and caveats: From the mid-2000s to the late 2010s, blood was obtained, possibly while participants received older ART regimens.

Every specimen held between roughly 1-11 million cryopreserved PBMC. These were thawed and washed before DNA extraction. Source: unsorted PBMCs, taken at the start of antiretroviral therapy, before treatment. The rearrangement joins TRBV7-3 to TRBJ1-5; D gene unclear. This TCR was recovered from a woman under 30 with HIV. CDR3 loop: CASSTRAVSNQPQHF. Here the CDR3 DNA reads TGTGCCAGCAGCACCCGGGCGGTTAGCAATCAGCCCCAGCATTTT.